This T cell receptor beta chain was identified during a study of blood T cell repertoires in COVID-19. The overall study: Material from acute and convalescent COVID-19 was sourced from the United States, Italy and Spain. Nucleic acid was either cDNA or gDNA, and it came from T cells, B-cell-depleted T cells, or PBMCs.

TCRdb's copy holds only in-frame clones and misses some; the assay was immunoSEQ multiplex PCR. The table lists about 300,000 clones, approximately 91% of them singletons. CDR3 length: 14 residues. CDR1 and CDR2 from the germline V gene are MNHEY and SMNVEV (reference sequence). V shed 5 bases and J shed 9 bases, with 17 bases lying between them. Sample: peripheral blood. The J gene is TRBJ1-5, the V gene TRBV27; possible D gene TRBD1, 6 bases. This receptor was taken from a man in his late teens or twenties with active or convalescent COVID-19. CDR3 protein: CASSTGGGGRPQHF. The CDR3 DNA is TGTGCCAGCAGTACTGGGGGCGGCGGGCGGCCCCAGCATTTT.